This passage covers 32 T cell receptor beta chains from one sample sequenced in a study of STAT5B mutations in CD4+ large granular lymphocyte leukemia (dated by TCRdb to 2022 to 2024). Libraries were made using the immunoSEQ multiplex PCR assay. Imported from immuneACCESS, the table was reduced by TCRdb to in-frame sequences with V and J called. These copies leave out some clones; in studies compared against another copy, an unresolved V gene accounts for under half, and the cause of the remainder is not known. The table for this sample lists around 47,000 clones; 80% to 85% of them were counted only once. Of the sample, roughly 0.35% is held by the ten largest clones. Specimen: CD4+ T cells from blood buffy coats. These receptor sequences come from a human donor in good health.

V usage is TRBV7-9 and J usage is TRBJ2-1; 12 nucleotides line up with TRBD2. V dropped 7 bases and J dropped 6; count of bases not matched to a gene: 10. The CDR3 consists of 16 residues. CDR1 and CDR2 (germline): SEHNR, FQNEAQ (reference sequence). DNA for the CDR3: TGTGCCAGCAACAATCAGGCGACTAGCGGGAGCAATGAGCAGTTCTTC. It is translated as CASNNQATSGSNEQFF.

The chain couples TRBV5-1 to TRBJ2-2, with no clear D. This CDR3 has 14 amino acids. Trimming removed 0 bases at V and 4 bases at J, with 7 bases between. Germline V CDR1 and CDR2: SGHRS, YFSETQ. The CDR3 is CASSLVGTTGELFF. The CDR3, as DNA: TGCGCCAGCAGCTTGGTCGGCACCACCGGGGAGCTGTTTTTT.

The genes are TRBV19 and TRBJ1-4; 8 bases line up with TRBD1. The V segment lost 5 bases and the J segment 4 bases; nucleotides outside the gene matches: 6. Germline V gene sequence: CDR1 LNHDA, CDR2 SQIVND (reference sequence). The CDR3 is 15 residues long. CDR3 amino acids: CASSPWTGINEKLFF. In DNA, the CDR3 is TGTGCCAGTAGTCCATGGACAGGGATTAATGAAAAACTGTTTTTT.

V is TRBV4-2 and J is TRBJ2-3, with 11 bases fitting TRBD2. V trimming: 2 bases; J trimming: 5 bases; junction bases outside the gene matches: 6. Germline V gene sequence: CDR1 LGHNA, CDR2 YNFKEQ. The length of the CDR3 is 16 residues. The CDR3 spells CASSQSSGGARDTQYF. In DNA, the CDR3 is TGTGCCAGCAGCCAAAGTAGCGGGGGGGCAAGAGATACGCAGTATTTT.

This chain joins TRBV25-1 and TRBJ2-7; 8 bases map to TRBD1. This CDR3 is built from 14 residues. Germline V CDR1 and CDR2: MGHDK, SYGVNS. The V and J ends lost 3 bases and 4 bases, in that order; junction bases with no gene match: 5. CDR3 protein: CASSEDRVTYEQYF. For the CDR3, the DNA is TGTGCCAGCAGTGAGGACAGGGTTACATACGAGCAGTACTTC.

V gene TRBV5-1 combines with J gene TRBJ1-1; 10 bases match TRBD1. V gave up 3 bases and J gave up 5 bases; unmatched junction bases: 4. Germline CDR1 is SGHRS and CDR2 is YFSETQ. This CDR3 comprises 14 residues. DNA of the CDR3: TGCGCCAGCAGCTCCGACAGGGGGCAAACTGAAGCTTTCTTT. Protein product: CASSSDRGQTEAFF.

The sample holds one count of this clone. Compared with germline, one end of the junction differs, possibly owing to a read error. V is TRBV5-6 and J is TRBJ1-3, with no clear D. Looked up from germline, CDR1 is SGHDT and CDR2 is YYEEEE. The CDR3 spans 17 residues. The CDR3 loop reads CASSLDYGSISGSTIYF. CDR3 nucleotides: TGTGCCAGCAGCTTGGACTACGGCAGCATCTCTGGAAGCACCATATATTTT.

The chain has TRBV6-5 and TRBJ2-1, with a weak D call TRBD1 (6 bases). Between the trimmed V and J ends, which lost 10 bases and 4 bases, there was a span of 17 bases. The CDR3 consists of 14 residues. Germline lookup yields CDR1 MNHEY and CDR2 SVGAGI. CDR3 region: CATTPQGYYNEQFF. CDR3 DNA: TGTGCCACCACACCACAGGGATATTACAATGAGCAGTTCTTC.

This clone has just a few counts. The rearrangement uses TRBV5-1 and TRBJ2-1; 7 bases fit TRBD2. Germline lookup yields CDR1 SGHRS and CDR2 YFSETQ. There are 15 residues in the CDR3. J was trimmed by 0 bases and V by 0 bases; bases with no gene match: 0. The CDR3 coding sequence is TGCGCCAGCAGCTTGGGGGGGGGCTCCTACAATGAGCAGTTCTTC. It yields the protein CASSLGGGSYNEQFF.

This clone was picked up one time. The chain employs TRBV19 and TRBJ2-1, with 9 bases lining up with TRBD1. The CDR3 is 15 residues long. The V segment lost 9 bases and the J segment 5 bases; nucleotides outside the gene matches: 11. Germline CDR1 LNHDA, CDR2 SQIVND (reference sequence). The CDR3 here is CASRDRVLGDNEQFF. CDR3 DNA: TGTGCCAGCCGGGACAGGGTATTGGGGGACAATGAGCAGTTCTTC.

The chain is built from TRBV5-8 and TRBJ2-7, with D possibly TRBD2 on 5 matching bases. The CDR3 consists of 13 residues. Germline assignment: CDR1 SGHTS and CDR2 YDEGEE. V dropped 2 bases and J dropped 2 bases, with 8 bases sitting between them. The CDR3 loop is CASSFTGTYEQYF. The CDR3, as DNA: TGTGCCAGCAGCTTCACGGGAACCTACGAGCAGTACTTC.

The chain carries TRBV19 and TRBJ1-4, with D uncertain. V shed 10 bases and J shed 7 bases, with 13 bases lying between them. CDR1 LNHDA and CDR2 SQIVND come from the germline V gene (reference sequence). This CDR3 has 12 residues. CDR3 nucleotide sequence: TGTGCCACTACTTGGGGTGGTGAAAAACTGTTTTTT. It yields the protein CATTWGGEKLFF.

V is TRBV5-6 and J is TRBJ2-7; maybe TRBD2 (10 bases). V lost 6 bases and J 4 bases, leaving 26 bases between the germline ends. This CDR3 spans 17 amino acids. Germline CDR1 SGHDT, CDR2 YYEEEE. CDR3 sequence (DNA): TGTGCCAGCACCAGCCTGGACAGGGGACTAGCGTCATACGAGCAGTACTTC. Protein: CASTSLDRGLASYEQYF.

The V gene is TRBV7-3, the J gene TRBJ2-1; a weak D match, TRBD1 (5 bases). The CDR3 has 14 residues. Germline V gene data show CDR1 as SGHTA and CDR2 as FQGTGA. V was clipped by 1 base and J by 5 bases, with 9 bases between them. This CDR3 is CASSLNAGNNEQFF. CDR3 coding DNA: TGTGCCAGCAGCTTAAATGCAGGGAACAATGAGCAGTTCTTC.

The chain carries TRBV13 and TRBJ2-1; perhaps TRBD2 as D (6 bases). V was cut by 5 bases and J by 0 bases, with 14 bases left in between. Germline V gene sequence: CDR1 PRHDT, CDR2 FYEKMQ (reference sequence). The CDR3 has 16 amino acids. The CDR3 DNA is TGTGCCAGCAGCCCATACGGGACTTTCTCCTACAATGAGCAGTTCTTC. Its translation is CASSPYGTFSYNEQFF.

CDR3 region: CASTYTGAPGEETQYF. The CDR3 coding sequence is TGCGCCAGCACCTACACGGGCGCACCGGGGGAAGAGACCCAGTACTTC. The V call is TRBV5-1, the J call TRBJ2-5; weak D call: TRBD2 (6 bases). Germline assignment: CDR1 SGHRS and CDR2 YFSETQ. V was shortened by 6 bases and J by 3 bases, with 21 bases between the two germline ends. The CDR3 runs to 16 residues.

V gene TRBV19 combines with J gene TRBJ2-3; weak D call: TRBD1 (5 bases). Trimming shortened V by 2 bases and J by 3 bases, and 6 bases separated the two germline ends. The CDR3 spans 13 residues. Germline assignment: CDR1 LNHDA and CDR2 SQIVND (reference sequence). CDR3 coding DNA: TGTGCCAGTAGTATACAGGGTACAGATACGCAGTATTTT. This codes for CASSIQGTDTQYF.

CDR3 coding DNA: TGTGCCAGCAGTCCACCCCGGGGTCGAGGGGAGACCCAGTACTTC. Translating it yields CASSPPRGRGETQYF. The chain combines TRBV6-5 with TRBJ2-5, with D maybe TRBD2 (5 bases). Trimming left V 5 bases short and J 5 bases short, with 18 bases between. The CDR3 sequence is 15 residues long. Germline assignment: CDR1 MNHEY and CDR2 SVGAGI.

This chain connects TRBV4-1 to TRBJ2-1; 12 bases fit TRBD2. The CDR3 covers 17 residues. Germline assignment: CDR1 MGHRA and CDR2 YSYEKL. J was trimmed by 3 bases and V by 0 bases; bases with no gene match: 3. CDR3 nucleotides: TGCGCCAGCAGCCAAGATGGGGGACTAGCGGGCTACAATGAGCAGTTCTTC. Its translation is CASSQDGGLAGYNEQFF.

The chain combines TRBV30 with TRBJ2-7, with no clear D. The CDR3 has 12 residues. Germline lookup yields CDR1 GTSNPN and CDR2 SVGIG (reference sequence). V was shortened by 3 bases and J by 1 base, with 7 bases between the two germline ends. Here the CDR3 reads CAWRGVSYEQYF. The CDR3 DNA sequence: TGTGCCTGGAGGGGTGTTTCCTACGAGCAGTACTTC.

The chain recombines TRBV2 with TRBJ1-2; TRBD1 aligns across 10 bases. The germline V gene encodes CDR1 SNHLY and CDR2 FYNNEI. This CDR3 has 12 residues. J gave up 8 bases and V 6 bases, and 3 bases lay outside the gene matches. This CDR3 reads CASRDRGSGYTF. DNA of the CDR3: TGTGCCAGCAGGGACAGGGGGTCGGGCTACACCTTC.

The CDR3 loop is CAWEGQDEKLFF. CDR3 nucleotides: TGTGCCTGGGAGGGACAGGATGAAAAACTGTTTTTT. The genes are TRBV30 and TRBJ1-4, with 8 bases fitting TRBD1. CDR1 is GTSNPN, CDR2 SVGIG, per germline (reference sequence). The CDR3 has 12 amino acids. V lost 5 bases to trimming and J lost 6 bases; unmatched junction nucleotides: 2.

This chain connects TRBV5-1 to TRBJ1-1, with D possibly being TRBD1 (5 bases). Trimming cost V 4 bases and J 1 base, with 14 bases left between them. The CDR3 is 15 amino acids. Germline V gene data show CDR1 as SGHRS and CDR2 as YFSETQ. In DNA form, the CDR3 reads TGCGCCAGCAGCACTGGAGGGGCAGGGAACACTGAAGCTTTCTTT. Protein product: CASSTGGAGNTEAFF. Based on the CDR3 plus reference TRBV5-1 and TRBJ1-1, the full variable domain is KAGVTQTPRYLIKTRGQQVTLSCSPISGHRSVSWYQQTPGQGLQFLFEYFSETQRNKGNFPGRFSGRQFSNSRSEMNVSTLELGDSALYLCASSTGGAGNTEAFFGQGTRLTVV.

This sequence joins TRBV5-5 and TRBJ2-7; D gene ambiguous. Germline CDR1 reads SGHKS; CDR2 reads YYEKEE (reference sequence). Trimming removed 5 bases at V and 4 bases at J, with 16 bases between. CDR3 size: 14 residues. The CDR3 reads CASSKTHGRYEQYF. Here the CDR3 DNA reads TGTGCCAGCAGTAAGACCCATGGCAGGTACGAGCAGTACTTC.

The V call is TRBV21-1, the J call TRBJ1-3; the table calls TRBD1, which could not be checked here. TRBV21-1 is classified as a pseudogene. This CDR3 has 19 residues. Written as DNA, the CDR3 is TGTGCCAGCAGCGGGAGCAGGGGGCAGTCGGGCTCCTCTGGAAACACCATATATTTT. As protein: CASSGSRGQSGSSGNTIYF.

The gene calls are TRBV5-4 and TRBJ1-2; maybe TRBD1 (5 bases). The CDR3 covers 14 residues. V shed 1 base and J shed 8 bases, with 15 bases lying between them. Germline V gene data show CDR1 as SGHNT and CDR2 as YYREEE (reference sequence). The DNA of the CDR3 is TGTGCCAGCAGCTTGTTGGGGGATACGGGAGGCTACACCTTC. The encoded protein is CASSLLGDTGGYTF.

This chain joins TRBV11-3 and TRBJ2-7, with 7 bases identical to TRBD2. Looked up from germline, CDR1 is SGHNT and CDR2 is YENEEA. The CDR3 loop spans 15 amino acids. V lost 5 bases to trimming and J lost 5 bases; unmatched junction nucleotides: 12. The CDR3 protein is CASSRRTRWANEQYF. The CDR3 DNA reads TGTGCCAGCAGCCGAAGGACTAGATGGGCGAACGAGCAGTACTTC.

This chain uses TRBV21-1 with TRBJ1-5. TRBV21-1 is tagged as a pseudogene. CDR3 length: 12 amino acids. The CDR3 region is CASSKVSQPQHF. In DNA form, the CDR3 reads TGTGCCAGCAGCAAAGTTAGTCAGCCCCAGCATTTT.

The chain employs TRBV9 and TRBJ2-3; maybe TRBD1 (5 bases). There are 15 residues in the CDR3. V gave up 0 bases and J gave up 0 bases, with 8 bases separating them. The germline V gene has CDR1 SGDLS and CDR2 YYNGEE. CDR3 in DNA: TGTGCCAGCAGCGTAGGACAGATTAGCACAGATACGCAGTATTTT. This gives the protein CASSVGQISTDTQYF.

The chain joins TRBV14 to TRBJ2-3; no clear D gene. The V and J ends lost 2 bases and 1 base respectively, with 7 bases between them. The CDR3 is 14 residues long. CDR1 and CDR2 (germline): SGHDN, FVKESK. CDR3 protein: CASSQSQRTDTQYF. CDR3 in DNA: TGTGCCAGCAGCCAAAGCCAACGCACAGATACGCAGTATTTT.

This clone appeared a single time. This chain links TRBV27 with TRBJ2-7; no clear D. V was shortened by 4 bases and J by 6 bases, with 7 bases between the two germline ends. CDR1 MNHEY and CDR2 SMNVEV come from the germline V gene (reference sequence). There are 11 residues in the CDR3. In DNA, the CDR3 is TGTGCCAGCAGTTCATCCCCCGAGCAGTACTTC. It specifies CASSSSPEQYF.

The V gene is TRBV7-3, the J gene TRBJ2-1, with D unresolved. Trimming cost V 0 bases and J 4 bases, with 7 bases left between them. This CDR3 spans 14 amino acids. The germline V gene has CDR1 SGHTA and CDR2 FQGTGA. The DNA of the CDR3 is TGTGCCAGCAGCTTAACAGGGAAATACAATGAGCAGTTCTTC. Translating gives CASSLTGKYNEQFF.